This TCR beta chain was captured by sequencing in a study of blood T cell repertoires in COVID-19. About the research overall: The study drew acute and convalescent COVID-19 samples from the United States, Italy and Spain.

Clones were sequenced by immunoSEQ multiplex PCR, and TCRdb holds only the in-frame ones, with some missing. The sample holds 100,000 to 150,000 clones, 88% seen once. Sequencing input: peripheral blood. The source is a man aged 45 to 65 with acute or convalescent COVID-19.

The CDR3 sequence: CASSATSGSFQETQYF. Written as DNA, the CDR3 is TGTGCCAGCAGCGCCACTAGCGGATCATTCCAAGAGACCCAGTACTTC. The V gene is TRBV7-8, the J gene TRBJ2-5, with 8 positions matching TRBD2. Germline V gene sequence: CDR1 SGHVS, CDR2 FQNEAQ. This CDR3 has 16 residues. J gave up 1 base and V 5 bases, and 9 bases lay outside the gene matches.